This section outlines one TCR beta chain sequence together with its context. This CDR3 is built from 13 residues. Germline CDR1 LNHNV, CDR2 YYDKDF (reference sequence). V lost 3 bases to trimming and J lost 6 bases, with 10 bases between them. The sample belongs to a study of shared clonotypes between healthy human individuals. TCRdb keeps only in-frame clones here, not all; method: immunoSEQ multiplex PCR. The sample holds 900,000 to 1,200,000 clones, more than 75% seen once. The sequence was obtained from a man aged 18 to 30 in good health. Some clones in this sample may be carry-over from other donors' samples. The sample comprised memory CD4+ T cells from PBMCs. Subset given: CD45RA-negative fraction. This chain links TRBV15 with TRBJ2-3; perhaps TRBD1 as D (7 bases). The CDR3 reads CATSRSGGDTQYF. CDR3 nucleotide sequence: TGTGCCACCAGCAGGTCAGGGGGGGATACGCAGTATTTT.